One sample yielded the 22 T cell receptor beta chains listed below, sequenced in a study of T cell responses to AZD1222 COVID-19 vaccine. Assay: immunoSEQ multiplex PCR; the TCRdb copy retains only in-frame clones and omits some. The sample has 65,000 to 75,000 clones; around three quarters are singletons. This material consisted of peripheral blood, taken 28 days after the second AZD1222 dose. These receptors came from an adult who received the AZD1222 COVID-19 vaccine.

The chain employs TRBV28 and TRBJ1-5; maybe TRBD1 (5 bases). Between the trimmed V and J ends, which lost 2 bases and 6 bases, there was a span of 11 bases. The CDR3 extends over 14 amino acids. Germline values: CDR1 MDHEN, CDR2 SYDVKM. The CDR3 nucleotides read TGTGCCAGCAGTTTAGGTGCAGGGAGTCAGCCCCAGCATTTT. This gives the protein CASSLGAGSQPQHF.

The rearrangement joins TRBV28 to TRBJ2-2; D is undetermined. V was pared by 3 bases and J by 2 bases, with 10 bases between. CDR3 length equals 15 residues. Per the germline V gene, CDR1 is MDHEN and CDR2 is SYDVKM. The CDR3 sequence: CASSFRVTNTGELFF. CDR3 bases: TGTGCCAGCAGTTTCCGTGTGACCAACACCGGGGAGCTGTTTTTT.

This clone was picked up one time. The V gene is TRBV6-5, the J gene TRBJ2-3; 9 bases agree with TRBD1. The junction had 5 bases not matched to a gene; V was cut back by 6 bases and J by 4 bases. The CDR3 consists of 14 residues. Germline values: CDR1 MNHEY, CDR2 SVGAGI. CDR3 sequence reads: CASRNTGGADTQYF. CDR3 sequence (DNA): TGTGCCAGCAGAAACACAGGGGGCGCAGATACGCAGTATTTT.

The V call is TRBV30, the J call TRBJ1-2; D not certain. V was cut by 1 base and J by 0 bases, with 15 bases left in between. Germline CDR1 GTSNPN, CDR2 SVGIG (reference sequence). This CDR3 is built from 16 residues. CDR3 loop: CAWSAPSDGTNYGYTF. CDR3 DNA: TGTGCCTGGAGTGCCCCCTCAGATGGTACTAACTATGGCTACACCTTC.

The chain recombines TRBV2 with TRBJ2-5, with 7 bases identical to TRBD2. Germline V gene lookup returns CDR1 SNHLY and CDR2 FYNNEI. V was pared by 0 bases and J by 7 bases, with 8 bases of the junction left unmatched. The CDR3 sequence is 15 residues long. As DNA, the CDR3 is TGTGCCAGCAGTGAAGCACTCCGGGGGGACCTGACCCAGTACTTC. This sequence encodes CASSEALRGDLTQYF.

DNA of the CDR3: TGTGCCAGCAGTTTAAGGGGGAGCAATCAGCCCCAGCATTTT. As protein: CASSLRGSNQPQHF. The rearrangement joins TRBV27 to TRBJ1-5; tentative D call: TRBD1 (6 bases). The CDR3 consists of 14 residues. Trimming took off 2 bases at V and 1 base at J, with 6 bases between the two ends. Germline V gene data show CDR1 as MNHEY and CDR2 as SMNVEV (reference sequence).

The genes are TRBV6-5 and TRBJ1-2, with unresolved D. CDR3 length: 11 residues. Per germline, CDR1 MNHEY and CDR2 SVGAGI. Trimming stripped 11 bases from V and 8 bases from J, with 15 bases between. The CDR3 region is CAGSSGSGYTF. In nucleotides, the CDR3 is TGTGCCGGATCGTCAGGAAGCGGCTACACCTTC.

This clone came up once. The chain is built from TRBV6-5 and TRBJ2-3, with 12 bases lining up with TRBD2. Germline lookup yields CDR1 MNHEY and CDR2 SVGAGI. The CDR3 length is 15 residues. The V gene end was trimmed by 6 bases and the J gene end by 6 bases; junction bases not matched to a gene: 7. CDR3 region: CASSLTSGSIDTQYF. CDR3 bases: TGTGCCAGCAGCTTGACTAGCGGGAGTATCGATACGCAGTATTTT.

The rearrangement uses TRBV19 and TRBJ2-7; D possibly uses TRBD1 or TRBD2 (5 bases each). The CDR3 is 15 residues long. Germline V lookup: CDR1 LNHDA, CDR2 SQIVND (reference sequence). V shed 2 bases and J shed 2 bases, with 13 bases lying between them. The CDR3 region is CASSIRRQGPYEQYF. DNA for the CDR3: TGTGCCAGTAGTATAAGGCGTCAGGGACCCTACGAGCAGTACTTC. Complete variable domain (other parts from reference TRBV19 and TRBJ2-7): DGGITQSPKYLFRKEGQNVTLSCEQNLNHDAMYWYRQDPGQGLRLIYYSQIVNDFQKGDIAEGYSVSREKKESFPLTVTSAQKNPTAFYLCASSIRRQGPYEQYFGPGTRLTVT.

The V gene is TRBV7-9, the J gene TRBJ2-5, with 7 bases matching TRBD1. CDR1 is SEHNR, CDR2 FQNEAQ, per germline (reference sequence). The CDR3 covers 14 residues. V shed 4 bases, J shed 2 bases, and the junction held 4 bases outside the gene matches. The CDR3 reads CASSSRDRQETQYF. CDR3 bases: TGTGCCAGCAGCTCCCGGGACAGACAAGAGACCCAGTACTTC.

The chain couples TRBV6-5 to TRBJ1-2, with 10 positions matching TRBD1. After removal of 7 bases from V and 1 base from J, the junction contained 6 bases not matched to a gene. This CDR3 contains 15 residues. The germline CDR1 and CDR2 sequences are MNHEY and SVGAGI. CDR3 protein: CASTTRTGGNYGYTF. The CDR3 coding sequence is TGTGCCAGCACCACCAGGACAGGGGGTAACTATGGCTACACCTTC.

V is TRBV2 and J is TRBJ1-1, with D hard to call. CDR1 and CDR2 (germline): SNHLY, FYNNEI. V lost 6 bases to trimming and J lost 0 bases, with 11 bases between them. The CDR3 runs 14 residues. The CDR3 here is CASREGRMNTEAFF. CDR3 nucleotides: TGTGCCAGCAGGGAGGGCCGAATGAACACTGAAGCTTTCTTT.

The chain combines TRBV28 with TRBJ2-3; D uncertain. Germline loops: CDR1 MDHEN, CDR2 SYDVKM. This CDR3 is 14 amino acids long. The V gene lost 2 bases and the J gene lost 4 bases, with 10 bases spanning the gap. The CDR3 nucleotides read TGTGCCAGCAGTTTAATAGCTCGGCCAGATACGCAGTATTTT. It is translated as CASSLIARPDTQYF. Full variable domain (outside the CDR3, taken from reference TRBV28 and TRBJ2-3): DVKVTQSSRYLVKRTGEKVFLECVQDMDHENMFWYRQDPGLGLRLIYFSYDVKMKEKGDIPEGYSVSREKKERFSLILESASTNQTSMYLCASSLIARPDTQYFGPGTRLTVL.

The V gene is TRBV28, the J gene TRBJ1-2; D ambiguous. Trimming removed 4 bases at V and 5 bases at J, with 8 bases between. Looked up from germline, CDR1 is MDHEN and CDR2 is SYDVKM. This CDR3 spans 12 amino acids. The CDR3 spells CASSWTGYGYTF. CDR3 sequence (DNA): TGTGCCAGCAGTTGGACGGGTTATGGCTACACCTTC.

The chain is built from TRBV2 and TRBJ2-7; the match to TRBD1 covers 8 bases. CDR1 and CDR2 (germline): SNHLY, FYNNEI. The CDR3 totals 14 residues. V was clipped by 6 bases and J by 3 bases; unmatched bases: 7. The CDR3 sequence: CASRMGQDYYEQYF. CDR3 sequence (DNA): TGTGCCAGCAGGATGGGACAGGATTACTACGAGCAGTACTTC.

The genes are TRBV30 and TRBJ2-7; 7 bases are shared with TRBD1. Germline loops: CDR1 GTSNPN, CDR2 SVGIG (reference sequence). Unmatched junction bases numbered 4, after V lost 5 bases and J lost 6 bases. The CDR3 extends over 11 amino acids. CDR3 amino acids: CAWGDSPEQYF. The CDR3 region has the DNA TGTGCCTGGGGGGACAGTCCCGAGCAGTACTTC.

V gene TRBV2 combines with J gene TRBJ2-5; 10 positions match TRBD2. Germline CDR1 is SNHLY and CDR2 is FYNNEI. CDR3 size: 16 residues. Germline trimming cut 2 bases from V and 7 bases from J; bases unmatched to any gene: 10. The CDR3 region is CASSEPGSGGRRTQYF. The CDR3 bases are TGTGCCAGCAGTGAACCTGGTAGCGGGGGGCGGCGGACCCAGTACTTC.

The V call is TRBV28, the J call TRBJ2-7; D might be TRBD1 or TRBD2, each matching 5 bases. This CDR3 is 14 amino acids long. Germline V gene data show CDR1 as MDHEN and CDR2 as SYDVKM. Trimming cost V 11 bases and J 2 bases, with 19 bases left between them. The CDR3 nucleotides read TGTGCCGTAGCCGAGCCTCGAGGGGCCTACGAGCAGTACTTC. Translating it yields CAVAEPRGAYEQYF.

This clone was observed a handful of times. V gene TRBV11-2 combines with J gene TRBJ2-1; D not certain. V lost 5 bases, J lost 0 bases, and 14 bases lay in between. The CDR3 totals 16 residues. Germline assignment: CDR1 SGHAT and CDR2 FQNNGV. The CDR3 DNA follows: TGTGCCAGCAGCCTGAACCTCTTGAGCTCCTACAATGAGCAGTTCTTC. Translated: CASSLNLLSSYNEQFF.

The rearrangement uses TRBV27 and TRBJ1-1, with D unresolved. V lost 0 bases, J lost 8 bases, and 7 bases lay in between. CDR1 MNHEY and CDR2 SMNVEV come from the germline V gene (reference sequence). CDR3 size: 12 residues. The CDR3, as DNA: TGTGCCAGCAGTTTATCGAAAGGGGAAGCTTTCTTT. Translated: CASSLSKGEAFF.

This sequence joins TRBV9 and TRBJ2-2; TRBD1 might be the D (5 bases). The germline V and J ends were trimmed by 3 bases and 7 bases, with 10 bases remaining between them. There are 13 residues in the CDR3. In germline, CDR1 is SGDLS, CDR2 YYNGEE. The CDR3 protein is CASSARVGGELFF. The CDR3 bases are TGTGCCAGCAGCGCCAGGGTAGGCGGGGAGCTGTTTTTT.

The rearrangement uses TRBV14 and TRBJ1-4, with D perhaps matching TRBD1 (6 bases). Germline V gene data show CDR1 as SGHDN and CDR2 as FVKESK. The CDR3 is 16 amino acids. The V gene lost 3 bases and the J gene lost 7 bases, with 18 bases spanning the gap. This CDR3 reads CASSQPRREGGEKLFF. As DNA, the CDR3 is TGTGCCAGCAGCCAGCCTCGGCGGGAAGGGGGTGAAAAACTGTTTTTT.